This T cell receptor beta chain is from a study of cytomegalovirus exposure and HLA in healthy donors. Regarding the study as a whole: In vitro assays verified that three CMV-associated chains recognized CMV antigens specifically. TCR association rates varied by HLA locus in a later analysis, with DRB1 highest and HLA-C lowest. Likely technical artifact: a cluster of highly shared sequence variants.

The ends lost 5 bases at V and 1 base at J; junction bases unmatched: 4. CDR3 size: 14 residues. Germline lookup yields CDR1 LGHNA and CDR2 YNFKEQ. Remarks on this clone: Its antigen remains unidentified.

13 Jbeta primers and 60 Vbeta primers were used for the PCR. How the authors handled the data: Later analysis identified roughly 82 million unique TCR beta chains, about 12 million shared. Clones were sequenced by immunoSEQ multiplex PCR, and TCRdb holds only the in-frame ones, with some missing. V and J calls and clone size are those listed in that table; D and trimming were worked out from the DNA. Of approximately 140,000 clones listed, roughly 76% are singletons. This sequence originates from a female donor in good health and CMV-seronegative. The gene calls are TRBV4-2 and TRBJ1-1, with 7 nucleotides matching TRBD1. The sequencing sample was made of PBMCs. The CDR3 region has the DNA TGTGCCAGCAGCGCCCGGACAGGGAACACTGAAGCTTTCTTT. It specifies CASSARTGNTEAFF.